The 27 T cell receptor beta chains listed next were all sequenced from one sample in a study of blood T cell repertoires in COVID-19. Clones were sequenced by immunoSEQ multiplex PCR, and TCRdb holds only the in-frame ones, with some missing. The sample has 35,000 to 50,000 clones; about 89% are singletons. The material sequenced was peripheral blood. These receptors all come from a man in his 70s with active COVID-19.

The chain is built from TRBV7-8 and TRBJ2-3; 7 bases fit TRBD1. Trimming cost V 5 bases and J 0 bases; bases outside gene matches: 2. CDR3 length equals 14 residues. Germline V gene lookup returns CDR1 SGHVS and CDR2 FQNEAQ. For the CDR3, the DNA is TGTGCCAGCAGCCGACAGGGTAGCACAGATACGCAGTATTTT. It encodes CASSRQGSTDTQYF. The whole variable domain, filled in from reference TRBV7-8 and TRBJ2-3, reads GAGVSQSPRYKVAKRGQDVALRCDPISGHVSLFWYQQALGQGPEFLTYFQNEAQLDKSGLPSDRFFAERPEGSVSTLKIQRTQQEDSAVYLCASSRQGSTDTQYFGPGTRLTVL.

V is TRBV5-1 and J is TRBJ1-1; 8 nucleotides line up with TRBD1. V lost 1 base, J lost 6 bases, and 11 bases stayed unmatched. Looked up from germline, CDR1 is SGHRS and CDR2 is YFSETQ. CDR3 length: 16 amino acids. The CDR3 spells CASSLTPGGDLSEAFF. The CDR3 DNA reads as TGCGCCAGCAGCTTGACGCCAGGGGGCGATCTTTCTGAAGCTTTCTTT.

The V gene is TRBV24-1, the J gene TRBJ2-5; 11 bases agree with TRBD1. Germline-derived CDR1 and CDR2 are KGHDR and SFDVKD. The CDR3 is 16 amino acids. The ends lost 5 bases at V and 5 bases at J; junction bases unmatched: 9. The CDR3 DNA is TGTGCCACCAGTGGGCCGGGACAGGGGGTCCAGGAGACCCAGTACTTC. Translating it yields CATSGPGQGVQETQYF.

This clone has a single count. The CDR3, as DNA: TGTGCCAGCAGCACCGGCGGCTTAGCGAACACCGGGGAGCTGTTTTTT. It yields the protein CASSTGGLANTGELFF. The V gene is TRBV9, the J gene TRBJ2-2; D is unclear. This CDR3 region has 16 residues. Between the trimmed V and J ends, which lost 4 bases and 0 bases, there was a span of 13 bases. Looked up from germline, CDR1 is SGDLS and CDR2 is YYNGEE.

This chain joins TRBV19 and TRBJ1-1, with 12 bases that match TRBD1. CDR1 is LNHDA and CDR2 is SQIVND in the germline V gene (reference sequence). The CDR3 sequence is 15 residues long. V trimming: 7 bases; J trimming: 5 bases; junction bases outside the gene matches: 8. The CDR3 bases are TGTGCCAGTATGGGGACAGGGGGCCGAAGAACTGAAGCTTTCTTT. This sequence encodes CASMGTGGRRTEAFF.

A few counts support this clone. The J gene is TRBJ2-7, the V gene TRBV5-1, with TRBD2 identical over 12 bases. Germline loops: CDR1 SGHRS, CDR2 YFSETQ. The CDR3 has 14 amino acids. J lost 4 bases, V lost 8 bases, and 7 bases had no gene match. This chain's CDR3 is CASMETSGGYEQYF. The CDR3 coding sequence is TGCGCCAGTATGGAGACTAGCGGGGGTTACGAGCAGTACTTC.

The chain couples TRBV12-3 or TRBV12-4 to TRBJ2-1, with D hard to call. The CDR3 sequence is 13 residues long. With 5 bases removed from V and 0 bases from J, the gap between germline ends came to 5 bases. The CDR3 loop reads CASSPVSYNEQFF. For the CDR3, the DNA is TGTGCCAGCAGTCCCGTCTCCTACAATGAGCAGTTCTTC.

V gene TRBV5-4 combines with J gene TRBJ2-7; 7 positions match TRBD1. Trimming took 4 bases from V and 3 from J; bases not matched to a gene: 10. The CDR3 is made up of 15 amino acids. CDR1 SGHNT and CDR2 YYREEE come from the germline V gene (reference sequence). CDR3 nucleotides: TGTGCCAGCAGCCGTATACGAGACAGGGACTACGAGCAGTACTTC. It specifies CASSRIRDRDYEQYF.

V usage is TRBV4-1 and J usage is TRBJ1-6, with TRBD1 as a possible D gene (5 bases). The CDR3 covers 17 residues. The germline V and J ends were trimmed by 5 bases and 5 bases, with 19 bases remaining between them. CDR1 and CDR2 from the germline V gene are MGHRA and YSYEKL. The CDR3 sequence is CASSSPEGLGHNSPLHF. CDR3 coding DNA: TGCGCCAGCAGCTCCCCGGAGGGACTGGGGCATAATTCACCCCTCCACTTT.

The chain carries TRBV9 and TRBJ1-1; D is perhaps TRBD1 (5 bases). Trimming cost V 0 bases and J 7 bases, with 10 bases left between them. The CDR3 is 13 residues long. Germline V gene sequence: CDR1 SGDLS, CDR2 YYNGEE. DNA for the CDR3: TGTGCCAGCAGCGTAGATGCAGGGAATGAAGCTTTCTTT. Translated, it gives CASSVDAGNEAFF.

The chain is built from TRBV18 and TRBJ1-1; D gene ambiguous. V dropped 4 bases and J dropped 6 bases, with 18 bases sitting between them. Per germline, CDR1 KGHSH and CDR2 LQKENI. There are 15 residues in the CDR3. CDR3 amino acids: CASSLDTVARPEAFF. The CDR3 DNA is TGTGCCAGCTCACTAGATACTGTAGCGAGGCCTGAAGCTTTCTTT.

This clone was observed once. The chain uses TRBV27 and TRBJ1-2, with D tentatively TRBD1 (6 bases). Deletions cut 8 bases from V and 0 bases from J, with 19 bases between. Looked up from germline, CDR1 is MNHEY and CDR2 is SMNVEV (reference sequence). The CDR3 has 16 residues. The CDR3 protein is CASETGQRGANYGYTF. DNA of the CDR3: TGTGCCAGCGAAACAGGGCAACGGGGAGCTAACTATGGCTACACCTTC.

This chain's CDR3 is CASSRPGQGGGQPQHF. The CDR3 DNA sequence: TGTGCCAGCAGCAGACCGGGACAGGGAGGCGGTCAGCCCCAGCATTTT. The gene calls are TRBV21-1 and TRBJ1-5; the table's TRBD1 call for D was not verified on the DNA. TRBV21-1 is annotated as a pseudogene. This CDR3 contains 16 residues.

The rearrangement uses TRBV2 and TRBJ1-4, with 7 nucleotides matching TRBD1. The CDR3 runs 14 residues. The germline CDR1 and CDR2 sequences are SNHLY and FYNNEI. Trimming cost V 6 bases and J 7 bases; bases outside gene matches: 8. CDR3 residues: CASSRQGRGEKLFF. DNA of the CDR3: TGTGCCAGCAGCCGACAGGGAAGGGGTGAAAAACTGTTTTTT. Looking up the rest from reference TRBV2 and TRBJ1-4 gives the full variable domain: EPEVTQTPSHQVTQMGQEVILRCVPISNHLYFYWYRQILGQKVEFLVSFYNNEISEKSEIFDDQFSVERPDGSNFTLKIRSTKLEDSAMYFCASSRQGRGEKLFFGSGTQLSVL.

This chain joins TRBV6-2 or TRBV6-3 and TRBJ1-5; D unclear. CDR3 length: 12 amino acids. Germline CDR1 MNHEY, CDR2 SVGEGT. V was clipped by 6 bases and J by 6 bases, with 9 bases between them. CDR3 protein: CASSLLAQPQHF. CDR3 nucleotides: TGTGCCAGCAGCCTTTTGGCTCAGCCCCAGCATTTT.

The CDR3 coding sequence is TGTGCCAGCAGCTTACCGGAGAATGAGCAGTTCTTC. The encoded protein is CASSLPENEQFF. The chain carries TRBV7-9 and TRBJ2-1; D uncertain. This CDR3 has 12 residues. Per germline, CDR1 SEHNR and CDR2 FQNEAQ (reference sequence). Trimming took 2 bases from V and 7 from J, leaving 6 bases between them.

The DNA of the CDR3 is TGTGCCAGCAGCAGTCGGACAGGAGAAAACTATGGCTACACCTTC. It is translated as CASSSRTGENYGYTF. V is TRBV21-1 and J is TRBJ1-2; the listed D gene, TRBD1, was not tested against the DNA. TRBV21-1 is a known pseudogene. The CDR3 totals 15 residues.

In this sample, this clone turned up a few times. V gene TRBV4-3 combines with J gene TRBJ2-3, with TRBD1 identical over 10 bases. Germline assignment: CDR1 LGHNA and CDR2 YSLEER. There are 17 residues in the CDR3. With V trimmed by 4 bases and J by 6 bases, 13 bases remained unmatched. The CDR3 bases are TGCGCCAGCAGCCTCGTGAGCGGGACAGGGGATCCGGATACGCAGTATTTT. Translation: CASSLVSGTGDPDTQYF.

The chain is built from TRBV20-1 and TRBJ2-3, with D unresolved. Trimming stripped 5 bases from V and 2 bases from J, with 5 bases between. Germline V gives CDR1 DFQATT, CDR2 SNEGSKA (reference sequence). The CDR3 is 11 residues long. CDR3 sequence: CSAFYTDTQYF. CDR3 DNA: TGCAGTGCTTTTTACACAGATACGCAGTATTTT.

V gene TRBV6-6 combines with J gene TRBJ1-1, with 10 bases identical to TRBD1. The CDR3 has 14 residues. Germline V CDR1 and CDR2: MNHNY, SVGAGI (reference sequence). V dropped 6 bases and J dropped 7; count of bases not matched to a gene: 8. The CDR3 spells CASSPLTGGYEAFF. Written as DNA, the CDR3 is TGTGCCAGCAGCCCCCTGACAGGGGGCTATGAAGCTTTCTTT.

The CDR3 region has the DNA TGTGCCAGCTCCCCGGCGCTAGCGGGGGGTCCCGCCGGGGAGCAGTACTTC. Protein: CASSPALAGGPAGEQYF. V usage is TRBV27 and J usage is TRBJ2-7, with 11 bases identical to TRBD2. After removal of 8 bases from V and 7 bases from J, the junction contained 19 bases not matched to a gene. Looked up from germline, CDR1 is MNHEY and CDR2 is SMNVEV (reference sequence). The CDR3 length is 17 residues.

The CDR3 region is CASADRVGNYEQYF. Here the CDR3 DNA reads TGTGCCAGCGCAGACCGGGTCGGAAACTACGAGCAGTACTTC. The chain has TRBV6-6 and TRBJ2-7, with D uncertain. Trimming shortened V by 8 bases and J by 3 bases, and 17 bases separated the two germline ends. The CDR3 is made up of 14 amino acids. CDR1 and CDR2 (germline): MNHNY, SVGAGI (reference sequence).

Points on this clone: One end of the junction fails to match germline, which may point to a read error. The chain combines TRBV2 with TRBJ1-5, with D tentatively TRBD1 (6 bases). Germline lookup yields CDR1 SNHLY and CDR2 FYNNEI. The CDR3 totals 15 residues. The CDR3 DNA is TGTGCCAGCAGGAGGCGGGGGCAAGGGACTGAGCCCCGGCATTTT. Its protein product is CASRRRGQGTEPRHF.

The V call is TRBV3-1 (or the pseudogene TRBV3-2), the J call TRBJ2-1; 8 bases line up with TRBD2. The V gene's germline CDR1 is LGHDT and CDR2 YNNKEL (reference sequence). J gave up 2 bases and V 6 bases, and 6 bases lay outside the gene matches. The CDR3 contains 15 residues. Written as DNA, the CDR3 is TGTGCCAGCAGATCTGCCGGGGGGGCCTACAATGAGCAGTTCTTC. Its protein product is CASRSAGGAYNEQFF.

The V and J genes are TRBV5-6 and TRBJ2-7; D perhaps matches TRBD2 (5 bases). The CDR3 runs to 14 residues. Germline CDR1 and CDR2: SGHDT and YYEEEE. The germline V and J ends were trimmed by 0 bases and 3 bases, with 10 bases remaining between them. CDR3 sequence (DNA): TGTGCCAGCAGCTTGGGGAGGCAGAGCTACGAGCAGTACTTC. Encoded protein: CASSLGRQSYEQYF. Filled out from reference TRBV5-6 and TRBJ2-7, the complete variable domain reads DAGVTQSPTHLIKTRGQQVTLRCSPKSGHDTVSWYQQALGQGPQFIFQYYEEEERQRGNFPDRFSGHQFPNYSSELNVNALLLGDSALYLCASSLGRQSYEQYFGPGTRLTVT.

The rearrangement joins TRBV6-5 to TRBJ1-1; TRBD1 matches at 7 bases. Germline CDR1 and CDR2: MNHEY and SVGAGI. Germline trimming cut 6 bases from V and 2 bases from J; bases unmatched to any gene: 6. CDR3 length: 14 amino acids. CDR3 residues: CASRDRSSNTEAFF. CDR3 nucleotide sequence: TGTGCCAGCAGGGACAGGTCCTCAAACACTGAAGCTTTCTTT.

This clone was seen only once. This chain connects TRBV7-3 to TRBJ2-1; 7 bases line up with TRBD2. CDR3 size: 16 residues. With 0 bases clipped from V and 6 bases from J, the junction kept 8 bases outside the gene matches. CDR1 and CDR2 (germline): SGHTA, FQGTGA. In DNA form, the CDR3 reads TGTGCCAGCAGCTTAACCGCCGGGGGGTTTGGCAATGAGCAGTTCTTC. This sequence encodes CASSLTAGGFGNEQFF.